This is a list of T cell receptor beta chains from one sample in a study of blood T cell repertoires in COVID-19. Assay used: immunoSEQ multiplex PCR; TCRdb lists only in-frame clones, some missing. The sample holds 120,000 or so clones, about 86% seen once. Sample: peripheral blood. Source of these receptors: a woman aged 50 to 65 with acute or convalescent COVID-19. Each CDR3 is given with its conserved first and last residue. A D gene is named only where the DNA matches it firmly. A clone size is listed for some rows: how often the clone was seen (once, few, many), or a class if it is expanded.

J gene: TRBJ1-2; clone size: -; D gene: TRBD1; V gene: TRBV4-1; CDR3 DNA: TGCGCCAGCAGCCAAGAGGGCAGGGGGCCAGGCGGCTACACCTTC; CDR3 protein: CASSQEGRGPGGYTF
J gene: TRBJ1-5; clone size: -; D gene: -; V gene: TRBV19; CDR3 DNA: TGTGCCAGTAGTCCCATGGGGGACTATGGCAATCAGCCCCAGCATTTT; CDR3 protein: CASSPMGDYGNQPQHF
J gene: TRBJ1-1; clone size: -; D gene: -; V gene: TRBV7-2; CDR3 DNA: TGTGCCAGCAGCTTAGGACAGGATTTTGAAGCTTTCTTT; CDR3 protein: CASSLGQDFEAFF
J gene: TRBJ2-3; clone size: -; D gene: TRBD2; V gene: TRBV5-1; CDR3 DNA: TGCGCCAGCAGCTTTTTTCTAGCGGAGCCTAGCACAGATACGCAGTATTTT; CDR3 protein: CASSFFLAEPSTDTQYF
J gene: TRBJ1-2; clone size: -; D gene: -; V gene: TRBV21-1; CDR3 DNA: TGTGCCAGCAGCAAAAAAGGACAGGGCCTAGGCTACACCTTC; CDR3 protein: CASSKKGQGLGYTF
J gene: TRBJ1-1; clone size: -; D gene: TRBD1; V gene: TRBV5-4; CDR3 DNA: TGTGCCAGCAGCGGACAGGGGATTAGAGCTTTCTTT; CDR3 protein: CASSGQGIRAFF
J gene: TRBJ2-5; clone size: -; D gene: -; V gene: TRBV15; CDR3 DNA: TGTGCCACCAGCAGAGATCTCTACGTCAACGGGCAAGAGACCCAGTACTTC; CDR3 protein: CATSRDLYVNGQETQYF
J gene: TRBJ1-1; clone size: -; D gene: -; V gene: TRBV11-2; CDR3 DNA: TGTGCCAGCAGCTTAACCGCCGGGGGGGCCCCTGAAGCTTTCTTT; CDR3 protein: CASSLTAGGAPEAFF
J gene: TRBJ2-1; clone size: -; D gene: TRBD1; V gene: TRBV9; CDR3 DNA: TGTGCCAGCAGCCCGGGGGACAGGGGCAATGAGCAGTTCTTC; CDR3 protein: CASSPGDRGNEQFF
J gene: TRBJ2-7; clone size: -; D gene: -; V gene: TRBV5-1; CDR3 DNA: TGCGCCAGCAGCTTGGGGCAGTTCTACGAGCAGTACTTC; CDR3 protein: CASSLGQFYEQYF
J gene: TRBJ2-1; clone size: -; D gene: TRBD1; V gene: TRBV19; CDR3 DNA: TGTGCCAGTAGTGGCCGGGACAGGGGTCTTAATGAGCAGTTCTTC; CDR3 protein: CASSGRDRGLNEQFF
J gene: TRBJ1-1; clone size: once; D gene: TRBD1; V gene: TRBV10-3; CDR3 DNA: TGTGCCATCAGTGCTGACAGGGACACTGAAGCTTTCTTT; CDR3 protein: CAISADRDTEAFF
J gene: TRBJ2-7; clone size: -; D gene: TRBD1; V gene: TRBV30; CDR3 DNA: TGTGCCTGGTCCATCGGGACAGGGGTCGACGAGCAGTACTTC; CDR3 protein: CAWSIGTGVDEQYF
J gene: TRBJ2-7; clone size: -; D gene: -; V gene: TRBV23-1; CDR3 DNA: TGCGCCAGCAGTCTCCCCAGGGATTCCTACGAGCAGTACTTC; CDR3 protein: CASSLPRDSYEQYF
J gene: TRBJ2-1; clone size: -; D gene: TRBD2; V gene: TRBV7-8; CDR3 DNA: TGTGCCAGCAGCACCCTTTGGACTAGCGGGAGGGCATGGAACCTCTACAATGAGCAGTTCTTC; CDR3 protein: CASSTLWTSGRAWNLYNEQFF
J gene: TRBJ2-4; clone size: -; D gene: TRBD2; V gene: TRBV13; CDR3 DNA: TGTGCCAGCAGCGCCGCCGGCCTAGCGGGAGTCCTAGCCAAAAACATTCAGTACTTC; CDR3 protein: CASSAAGLAGVLAKNIQYF
J gene: TRBJ1-1; clone size: -; D gene: -; V gene: TRBV29-1; CDR3 DNA: TGCAGCGTCCCGTTGGGGGCAGGTCGTCCCGCTTTCTTT; CDR3 protein: CSVPLGAGRPAFF
J gene: TRBJ2-7; clone size: -; D gene: -; V gene: TRBV19; CDR3 DNA: TGTGCCAGTAGTGCCAACTTGGGAGTCTCCTCCTACGAGCAGTACTTC; CDR3 protein: CASSANLGVSSYEQYF
J gene: TRBJ2-5; clone size: once; D gene: TRBD1; V gene: TRBV19; CDR3 DNA: TGTGCCAGTAGTATATGGGCGACAGGGTCGGGAGAGACCCAGTACTTC; CDR3 protein: CASSIWATGSGETQYF
J gene: TRBJ1-1; clone size: -; D gene: -; V gene: TRBV6-5; CDR3 DNA: TGTGCCAGCAGTTATGAGGCGGGTATGAGAACTGAAGCTTTCTTT; CDR3 protein: CASSYEAGMRTEAFF
J gene: TRBJ1-1; clone size: -; D gene: -; V gene: TRBV5-1; CDR3 DNA: TGCGCCAGCAGCCTCTCCGGACAGAAACTCACTGAAGCTTTCTTT; CDR3 protein: CASSLSGQKLTEAFF
J gene: TRBJ2-7; clone size: -; D gene: TRBD2; V gene: TRBV6-2/TRBV6-3; CDR3 DNA: TGTGCCAGCAGTTACGGGCTAGCGGAATACGAGCAGTACTTC; CDR3 protein: CASSYGLAEYEQYF
J gene: TRBJ2-7; clone size: -; D gene: TRBD2; V gene: TRBV6-5; CDR3 DNA: TGTGCCAGCAAGAAAACTAGCGGGAGTTACGAGCAGTACTTC; CDR3 protein: CASKKTSGSYEQYF
J gene: TRBJ2-6; clone size: -; D gene: TRBD1; V gene: TRBV24-1; CDR3 DNA: TGTGCCACCAGTGATCCTACTTCGCCGACAGGGGCAACTGGGGCCAACGTCCTGACTTTC; CDR3 protein: CATSDPTSPTGATGANVLTF
J gene: TRBJ1-1; clone size: -; D gene: -; V gene: TRBV5-1; CDR3 DNA: TGCGCCAGCAGCTTTTTAGCGGAGAACACTGAAGCTTTCTTT; CDR3 protein: CASSFLAENTEAFF
J gene: TRBJ2-5; clone size: -; D gene: -; V gene: TRBV30; CDR3 DNA: TGTGCCTACTCGGACAGATACCAAGAGACCCAGTACTTC; CDR3 protein: CAYSDRYQETQYF
J gene: TRBJ2-1; clone size: -; D gene: TRBD2; V gene: TRBV7-2; CDR3 DNA: TGTGCCAGCAGCCAGGGACTAGCGCGAGATGAGCAGTTCTTC; CDR3 protein: CASSQGLARDEQFF
J gene: TRBJ1-2; clone size: -; D gene: -; V gene: TRBV24-1; CDR3 DNA: TGTGCCACCAGTGATTCTGCAGTTACGGGCTACACCTTC; CDR3 protein: CATSDSAVTGYTF